The rows below give T cell receptor beta chains drawn from one sample of a study of OX40 agonist ivuxolimab in advanced cancers. Generated by immunoSEQ multiplex PCR, the TCRdb table keeps only in-frame clones and is missing some. The table records about 84,000 clones, approximately 89% of them present only once. Here the sequenced sample was CD4+ or CD8+ T cells sorted from blood, taken in a trial of the OX40 agonist ivuxolimab. Every receptor here comes from an adult with an advanced solid tumor such as melanoma, head and neck, liver or kidney cancer. Each CDR3 is given with its conserved first and last residue. The order of the fields is D gene, J gene, clone size, V gene, CDR3 protein, CDR3 DNA. A D gene is named only where the DNA matches it firmly. Expanded clones get a size class; other rows say once, few or many, or leave the size out.

.	TRBJ1-1	.	TRBV28	CASSFLGRDTEAFF	TGTGCCAGCAGTTTTCTCGGTAGGGACACTGAAGCTTTCTTT
.	TRBJ2-6	.	TRBV14	CASSQLKDSVGANVLTF	TGTGCCAGCAGCCAACTAAAGGACAGCGTTGGGGCCAACGTCCTGACTTTC
TRBD1	TRBJ1-2	.	TRBV29-1	CSVEGGTGDYGYTF	TGCAGCGTTGAAGGCGGGACAGGGGACTATGGCTACACCTTC
.	TRBJ1-5	.	TRBV6-1	CASSEPNQPQHF	TGTGCCAGCAGTGAACCCAATCAGCCCCAGCATTTT
TRBD2	TRBJ2-7	.	TRBV7-2	CASSFGLAGGPSSYEQYF	TGTGCCAGCAGCTTCGGGCTAGCGGGGGGACCTAGCTCCTACGAGCAGTACTTC
.	TRBJ1-3	.	TRBV5-1	CASRQEPSSGNTIYF	TGCGCCAGCAGACAAGAACCGAGCTCTGGAAACACCATATATTTT
.	TRBJ2-5	.	TRBV7-2	CASSPPGETQYF	TGTGCCAGCAGCCCCCCGGGTGAGACCCAGTACTTC
.	TRBJ1-1	few	TRBV29-1	CSVVRLNTEAFF	TGCAGCGTTGTAAGACTGAACACTGAAGCTTTCTTT
.	TRBJ2-5	.	TRBV11-2	CASSLGARVIGETQYF	TGTGCCAGCAGCTTAGGCGCCAGGGTAATTGGAGAGACCCAGTACTTC
.	TRBJ2-7	.	TRBV5-1	CASSRTGQTYEQYF	TGCGCCAGCAGTCGAACGGGACAAACCTACGAGCAGTACTTC
.	TRBJ2-3	.	TRBV9	CASSVVRTTDTQYF	TGTGCCAGCAGCGTAGTGAGGACCACAGATACGCAGTATTTT
TRBD2	TRBJ2-5	.	TRBV6-1	CASRWRGARETQYF	TGTGCCAGCCGTTGGCGGGGGGCGAGGGAGACCCAGTACTTC
TRBD1	TRBJ1-2	.	TRBV30	CASKLITGTGGPYPPANYGYTF	TGTGCCTCGAAATTAATCACCGGGACAGGGGGTCCTTATCCACCAGCTAACTATGGCTACACCTTC
.	TRBJ2-3	.	TRBV11-2	CASSLGPTGAPDTQYF	TGTGCCAGCAGCTTAGGGCCCACGGGCGCCCCAGATACGCAGTATTTT
TRBD2	TRBJ2-3	.	TRBV6-5	CASSRLALSTDTQYF	TGTGCCAGCAGTCGACTAGCGCTAAGCACAGATACGCAGTATTTT
TRBD2	TRBJ2-5	once	TRBV5-4	CASSQTSGEETQYF	TGTGCCAGCAGCCAGACTAGCGGGGAAGAGACCCAGTACTTC
.	TRBJ2-7	.	TRBV7-8	CASSLGRVSYEQYF	TGTGCCAGCAGCTTAGGCAGGGTTTCCTACGAGCAGTACTTC
.	TRBJ2-3	few	TRBV7-3	CASSPKIGTSTDTQYF	TGTGCCAGCAGCCCAAAAATTGGAACTAGCACAGATACGCAGTATTTT